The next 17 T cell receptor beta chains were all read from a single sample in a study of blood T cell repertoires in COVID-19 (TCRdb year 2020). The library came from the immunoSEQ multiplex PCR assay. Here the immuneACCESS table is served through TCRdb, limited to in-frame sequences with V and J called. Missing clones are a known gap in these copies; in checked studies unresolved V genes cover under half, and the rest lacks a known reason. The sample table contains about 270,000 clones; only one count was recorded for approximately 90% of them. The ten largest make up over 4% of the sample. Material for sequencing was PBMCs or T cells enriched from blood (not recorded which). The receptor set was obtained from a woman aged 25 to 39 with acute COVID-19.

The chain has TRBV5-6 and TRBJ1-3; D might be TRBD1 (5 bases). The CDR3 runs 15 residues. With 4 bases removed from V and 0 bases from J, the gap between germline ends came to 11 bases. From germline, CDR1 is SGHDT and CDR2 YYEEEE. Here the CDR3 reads CASSKGLTSGNTIYF. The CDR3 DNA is TGTGCCAGCAGCAAGGGACTCACCTCTGGAAACACCATATATTTT.

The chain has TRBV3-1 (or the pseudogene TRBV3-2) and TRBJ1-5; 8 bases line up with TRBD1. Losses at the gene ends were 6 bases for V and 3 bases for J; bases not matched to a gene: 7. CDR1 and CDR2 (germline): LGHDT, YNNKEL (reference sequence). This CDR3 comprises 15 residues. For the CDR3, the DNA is TGTGCCAGCAGTCTAGGACAGGGCTTCAATCAGCCCCAGCATTTT. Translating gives CASSLGQGFNQPQHF.

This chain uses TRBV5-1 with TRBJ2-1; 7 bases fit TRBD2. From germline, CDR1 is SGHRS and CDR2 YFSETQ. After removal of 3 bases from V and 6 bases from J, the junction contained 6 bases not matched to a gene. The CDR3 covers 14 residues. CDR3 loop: CASSSFGGSNEQFF. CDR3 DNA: TGCGCCAGCAGCTCCTTTGGCGGGAGCAATGAGCAGTTCTTC.

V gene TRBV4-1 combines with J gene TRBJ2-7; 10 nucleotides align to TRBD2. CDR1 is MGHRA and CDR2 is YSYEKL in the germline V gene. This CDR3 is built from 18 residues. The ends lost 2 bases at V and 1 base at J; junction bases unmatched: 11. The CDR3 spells CASSQSEAGGIGSYEQYF. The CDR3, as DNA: TGCGCCAGCAGCCAATCAGAAGCGGGAGGGATCGGGTCCTACGAGCAGTACTTC.

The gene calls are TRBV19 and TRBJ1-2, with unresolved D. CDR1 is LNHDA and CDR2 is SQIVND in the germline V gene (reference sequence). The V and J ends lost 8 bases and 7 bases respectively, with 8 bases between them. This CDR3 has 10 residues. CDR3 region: CASGESGYTF. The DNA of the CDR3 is TGTGCCAGTGGGGAGAGTGGCTACACCTTC.

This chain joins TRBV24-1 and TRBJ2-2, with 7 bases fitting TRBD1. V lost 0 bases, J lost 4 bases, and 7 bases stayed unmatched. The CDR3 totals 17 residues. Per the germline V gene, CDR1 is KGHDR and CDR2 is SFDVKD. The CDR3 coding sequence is TGTGCCACCAGTGATTTGGCAGGGACAGACCCCACCGGGGAGCTGTTTTTT. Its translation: CATSDLAGTDPTGELFF.

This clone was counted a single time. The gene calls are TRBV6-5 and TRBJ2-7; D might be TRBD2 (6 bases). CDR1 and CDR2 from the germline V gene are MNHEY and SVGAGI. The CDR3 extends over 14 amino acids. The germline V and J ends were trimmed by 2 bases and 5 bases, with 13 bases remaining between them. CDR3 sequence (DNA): TGTGCCAGCAGTTACGAGAGGGAGGTCGACGAGCAGTACTTC. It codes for CASSYEREVDEQYF.

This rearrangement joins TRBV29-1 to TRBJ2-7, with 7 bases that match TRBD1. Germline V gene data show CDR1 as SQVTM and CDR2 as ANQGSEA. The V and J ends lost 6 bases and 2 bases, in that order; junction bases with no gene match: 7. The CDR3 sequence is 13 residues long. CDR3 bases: TGCAGCGTCGTCCGGGACAGACCCTACGAGCAGTACTTC. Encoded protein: CSVVRDRPYEQYF.

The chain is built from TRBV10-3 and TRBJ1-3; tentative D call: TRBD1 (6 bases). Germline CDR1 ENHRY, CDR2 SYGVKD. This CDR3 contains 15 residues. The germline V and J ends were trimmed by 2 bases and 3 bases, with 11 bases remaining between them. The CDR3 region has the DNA TGTGCCATCAGTGAGGGAGGACAGTTTGGAAACACCATATATTTT. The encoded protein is CAISEGGQFGNTIYF.

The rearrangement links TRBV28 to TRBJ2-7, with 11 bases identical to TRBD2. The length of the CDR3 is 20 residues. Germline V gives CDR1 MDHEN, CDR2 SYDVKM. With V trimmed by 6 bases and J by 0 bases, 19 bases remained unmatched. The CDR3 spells CASSFGLAGGLRSSSYEQYF. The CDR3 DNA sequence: TGTGCCAGCAGCTTCGGACTAGCGGGTGGTCTACGAAGCTCCTCCTACGAGCAGTACTTC.

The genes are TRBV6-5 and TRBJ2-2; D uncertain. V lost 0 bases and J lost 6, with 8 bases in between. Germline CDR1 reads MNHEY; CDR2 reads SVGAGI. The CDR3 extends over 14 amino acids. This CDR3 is CASSYSSPPGELFF. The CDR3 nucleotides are TGTGCCAGCAGTTACTCGAGTCCGCCCGGGGAGCTGTTTTTT.

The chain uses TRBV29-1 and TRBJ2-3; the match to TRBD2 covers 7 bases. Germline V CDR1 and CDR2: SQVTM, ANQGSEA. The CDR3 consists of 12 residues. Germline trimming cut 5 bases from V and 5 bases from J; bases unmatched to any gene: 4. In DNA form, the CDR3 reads TGCAGCGTTTCTAGCGGATTAGATACGCAGTATTTT. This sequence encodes CSVSSGLDTQYF.

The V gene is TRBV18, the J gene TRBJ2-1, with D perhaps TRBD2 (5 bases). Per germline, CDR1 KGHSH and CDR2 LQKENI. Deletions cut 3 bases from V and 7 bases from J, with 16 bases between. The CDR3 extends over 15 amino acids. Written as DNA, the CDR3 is TGTGCCAGCTCACCCTTCGGGAACCTTAAAAATGAGCAGTTCTTC. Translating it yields CASSPFGNLKNEQFF. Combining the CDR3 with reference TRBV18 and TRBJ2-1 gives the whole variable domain NAGVMQNPRHLVRRRGQEARLRCSPMKGHSHVYWYRQLPEEGLKFMVYLQKENIIDESGMPKERFSAEFPKEGPSILRIQQVVRGDSAAYFCASSPFGNLKNEQFFGPGTRLTVL.

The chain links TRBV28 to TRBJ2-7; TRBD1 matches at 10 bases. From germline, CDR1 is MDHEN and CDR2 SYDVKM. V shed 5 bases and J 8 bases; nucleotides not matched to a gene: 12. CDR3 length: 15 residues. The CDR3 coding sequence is TGTGCCAGCAGTAAACCGGGACAGGGGACCCTACAGCAGTACTTC. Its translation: CASSKPGQGTLQQYF.

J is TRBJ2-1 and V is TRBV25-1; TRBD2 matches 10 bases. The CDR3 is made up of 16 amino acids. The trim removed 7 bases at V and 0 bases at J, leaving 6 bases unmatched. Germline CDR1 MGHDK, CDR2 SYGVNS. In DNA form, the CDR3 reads TGTGCCAGCACCGGATCTAGCGGGAGCTCCTACAATGAGCAGTTCTTC. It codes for CASTGSSGSSYNEQFF.

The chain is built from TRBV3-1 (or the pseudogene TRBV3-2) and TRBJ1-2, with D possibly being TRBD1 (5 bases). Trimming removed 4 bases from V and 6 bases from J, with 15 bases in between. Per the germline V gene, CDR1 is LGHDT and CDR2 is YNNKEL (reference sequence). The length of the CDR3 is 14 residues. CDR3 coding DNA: TGTGCCAGCAGCCCTCTTGCAGGGACTGATGGCTACACCTTC. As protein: CASSPLAGTDGYTF.

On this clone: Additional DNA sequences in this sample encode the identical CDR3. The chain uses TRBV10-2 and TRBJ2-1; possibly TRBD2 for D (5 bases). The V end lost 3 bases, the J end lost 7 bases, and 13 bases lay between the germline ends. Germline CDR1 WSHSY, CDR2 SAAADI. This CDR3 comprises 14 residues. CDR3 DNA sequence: TGCGCCAGCAGTGAAAGCCTAGCTGGTAATGAGCAGTTCTTC. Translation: CASSESLAGNEQFF.